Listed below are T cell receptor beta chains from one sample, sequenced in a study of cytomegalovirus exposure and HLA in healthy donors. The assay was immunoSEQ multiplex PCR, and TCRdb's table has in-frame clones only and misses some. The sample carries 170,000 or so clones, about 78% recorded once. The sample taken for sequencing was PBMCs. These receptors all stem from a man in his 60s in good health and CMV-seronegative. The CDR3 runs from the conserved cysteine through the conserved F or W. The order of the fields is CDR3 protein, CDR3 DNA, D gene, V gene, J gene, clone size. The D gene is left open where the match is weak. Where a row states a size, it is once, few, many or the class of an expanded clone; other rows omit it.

CDR3aa: CASSLARDRAYEQYF; CDR3nt: TGTGCCAGCAGCTTAGCGCGGGACAGGGCTTACGAGCAGTACTTC; d_gene: TRBD1; v_gene: TRBV7-8; j_gene: TRBJ2-7; abundance: once
CDR3aa: CASSLASVLGELFF; CDR3nt: TGCGCCAGCAGCTTGGCCTCGGTTCTCGGGGAGCTGTTTTTT; d_gene: .; v_gene: TRBV5-1; j_gene: TRBJ2-2; abundance: few
CDR3aa: CASSEPGMNTEAFF; CDR3nt: TGTGCCAGCAGTGAACCCGGGATGAACACTGAAGCTTTCTTT; d_gene: .; v_gene: TRBV6-1; j_gene: TRBJ1-1; abundance: .
CDR3aa: CASSLQGAYEKLFF; CDR3nt: TGTGCCAGCAGTTTACAGGGGGCTTATGAAAAACTGTTTTTT; d_gene: TRBD1; v_gene: TRBV28; j_gene: TRBJ1-4; abundance: .
CDR3aa: CASTLHRGSSYEQYF; CDR3nt: TGTGCCAGCACCTTACACAGGGGCTCTTCCTACGAGCAGTACTTC; d_gene: TRBD1; v_gene: TRBV27; j_gene: TRBJ2-7; abundance: once
CDR3aa: CASSLEPGSSPLHF; CDR3nt: TGTGCCAGCAGCTTAGAGCCGGGGAGTTCACCCCTCCACTTT; d_gene: .; v_gene: TRBV7-6; j_gene: TRBJ1-6; abundance: .
CDR3aa: CASSVGNGLAVYNEQFF; CDR3nt: TGCGCCAGCAGCGTAGGAAACGGACTAGCGGTCTACAATGAGCAGTTCTTC; d_gene: TRBD2; v_gene: TRBV5-1; j_gene: TRBJ2-1; abundance: few
CDR3aa: CASSPRTGSLGYEQFF; CDR3nt: TGTGCCAGCAGTCCCAGGACAGGATCCTTGGGATATGAGCAGTTCTTC; d_gene: TRBD1; v_gene: TRBV27; j_gene: TRBJ2-1; abundance: .
CDR3aa: CAIATRPIRTTDTQYF; CDR3nt: TGTGCCATAGCAACTAGACCGATTCGGACCACAGATACGCAGTATTTT; d_gene: .; v_gene: TRBV28; j_gene: TRBJ2-3; abundance: .
CDR3aa: CASSLSLAGGPDTQYF; CDR3nt: TGTGCCAGCAGCCTCTCACTAGCGGGAGGACCAGATACGCAGTATTTT; d_gene: TRBD2; v_gene: TRBV11-2; j_gene: TRBJ2-3; abundance: .